This entry describes one T cell receptor (beta chain). Its ends do not fully match the called genes, so a read error is possible. Other DNA sequences in this sample translate to the same CDR3. The table came from immunoSEQ multiplex PCR; TCRdb's copy has only in-frame clones and leaves some out. The sample consists of roughly 68,000 clones, about 95% of them appearing once. This sample was taken from a study of shared T cell receptors in the human thymus. Germline V gene data show CDR1 as MNHEY and CDR2 as SVGAGI. The CDR3 has 16 amino acids. This sequence was found in a human donor. The chain links TRBV6-5 to TRBJ1-1; 7 nucleotides line up with TRBD1. Material: thymocytes. The CDR3 sequence is CASSSQGGGSCTEAFF. CDR3 DNA: TGTGCCAGCAGTTCGCAGGGGGGGGGAAGTTGCACTGAGGCTTTCTTT.